This T cell receptor beta chain derives from a study of shared clonotypes between healthy human individuals. Whole-study results and caveats: Of the naive CD4 clonotypes, approximately 5% were shared across several donors. Among donors, clonotype sharing was expected to be affected by sequencing depth.

With 2 bases removed from V and 7 bases from J, the gap between germline ends came to 15 bases. The germline V gene encodes CDR1 MNHEY and CDR2 SMNVEV (reference sequence). CDR3 length equals 15 residues. Cells designated naive CD8 were CD45RO-negative and were positively selected for CCR7, with terminally differentiated effector memory CD45RA+ cells excluded. Method: immunoSEQ multiplex PCR; TCRdb's copy keeps in-frame clones and lacks some. Among roughly 770,000 clones, about 96% were seen once, and the ten largest hold less than 0.3%. The count of this clone is one. Its cognate antigen is unknown. Specimen: naive CD8+ T cells sorted from blood. The TCR originated in a man aged 25 to 40 in good health. J is TRBJ2-1 and V is TRBV27; D may be TRBD2 (6 bases). The CDR3 spells CASSLADGGWNEQFF. The DNA for the CDR3 is TGTGCCAGCAGTTTAGCCGATGGGGGGTGGAATGAGCAGTTCTTC.